These 17 T cell receptor beta chains came from one sample sequenced in a study (dated by TCRdb to the mid-2010s). Receptor amplification or capture employed 5' RACE. TCRdb names Illumina MiSeq as the instrument used. TCRdb reprocessed the public reads (quality trimming at Q25 with fastp, clone calling with MiXCR) and kept in-frame beta chains. Duplicate CDR3 protein sequences are folded into a single record with the most common DNA and genes. In this sample the table shows some 60,000 distinct CDR3 sequences, about 31% of which occur a single time. The ten largest clones take up roughly 2.5% of the sample. Sequencing used tumor-infiltrating naive CD4+ T cells sorted from the breast tumor. Reading the label with the study, this specimen's cell subset or site is: naive CD4+ T cells, CD4+CD45RA+CD25-. Every receptor here comes from a female donor with breast cancer.

This clonotype was counted at least ten times. The V and J genes are TRBV12-3 or TRBV12-4 and TRBJ1-5; 7 nucleotides agree with TRBD1. V gave up 7 bases and J gave up 5 bases; unmatched junction bases: 11. CDR3 length: 15 residues. CDR3 nucleotide sequence: TGTGCCAGCACCTCGGGACAGCTGTCCCATCAGCCCCAGCATTTT. Encoded protein: CASTSGQLSHQPQHF.

This clonotype was found many times. The chain couples TRBV5-1 to TRBJ2-7, with TRBD1 as a possible D gene (6 bases). CDR1 is SGHRS and CDR2 is YFSETQ in the germline V gene. The CDR3 covers 13 residues. Trimming left V 1 base short and J 2 bases short, with 7 bases between. DNA for the CDR3: TGCGCCAGCAGCTTGCGGACAGCCTACGAGCAGTACTTC. Protein product: CASSLRTAYEQYF. Full variable domain (missing parts from reference TRBV5-1 and TRBJ2-7): KAGVTQTPRYLIKTRGQQVTLSCSPISGHRSVSWYQQTPGQGLQFLFEYFSETQRNKGNFPGRFSGRQFSNSRSEMNVSTLELGDSALYLCASSLRTAYEQYFGPGTRLTVT.

The chain combines TRBV3-1 with TRBJ1-5; no clear D. CDR3 length: 15 amino acids. Trimming took off 1 base at V and 1 base at J, with 8 bases between the two ends. Germline CDR1 and CDR2: LGHDT and YNNKEL (reference sequence). The CDR3 bases are TGTGCCAGCAGCCAAGGAGTCAGCAGCAATCAGCCCCAGCATTTT. This encodes CASSQGVSSNQPQHF.

The chain joins TRBV7-9 to TRBJ1-4; the D is unclear. V dropped 7 bases and J dropped 4 bases, with 25 bases sitting between them. This CDR3 is 18 amino acids long. In germline, CDR1 is SEHNR, CDR2 FQNEAQ (reference sequence). CDR3 in amino acids: CASTGTPPTEGFNEKLFF. The DNA for the CDR3 is TGTGCCAGCACCGGAACCCCGCCCACTGAGGGATTTAATGAAAAACTGTTTTTT.

The sample holds a few counts of this clonotype. The gene calls are TRBV4-2 and TRBJ2-1; 11 nucleotides line up with TRBD2. Per the germline V gene, CDR1 is LGHNA and CDR2 is YNFKEQ. The CDR3 is made up of 17 amino acids. Germline trimming cut 1 base from V and 7 bases from J; bases unmatched to any gene: 9. CDR3 region: CASSQATSLAGVNEQFF. Here the CDR3 DNA reads TGTGCCAGCAGCCAAGCAACCTCACTAGCGGGGGTTAATGAGCAGTTCTTC.

As for this clonotype: This may be a read error: a much more frequent sequence differs by one nucleotide. This chain uses TRBV6-5 with TRBJ2-2, with D perhaps assigned TRBD1 or TRBD2 (5 bases each). Germline V gene sequence: CDR1 MNHEY, CDR2 SVGAGI. Trimming left V 6 bases short and J 4 bases short, with 18 bases between. The CDR3 loop spans 16 amino acids. The CDR3 sequence: CASSRPRVGPTGELFF. CDR3 DNA sequence: TGTGCCAGCAGCCGTCCCAGGGTGGGACCCACCGGGGAGCTGTTTTTT.

The genes are TRBV20-1 and TRBJ2-1; 14 bases align to TRBD2. The CDR3 has 16 amino acids. Trimming removed 6 bases from V and 1 base from J; junction bases left unmatched: 5. The germline gives CDR1 DFQATT, CDR2 SNEGSKA (reference sequence). This chain's CDR3 is CSARGTSGRSYNEQFF. CDR3 in DNA: TGCAGTGCCCGTGGGACTAGCGGGAGATCCTACAATGAGCAGTTCTTC.

V usage is TRBV9 and J usage is TRBJ2-6; the D is unclear. The V end lost 3 bases, the J end lost 0 bases, and 7 bases lay between the germline ends. This CDR3 is 15 amino acids long. The germline V gene has CDR1 SGDLS and CDR2 YYNGEE. The CDR3 sequence is CASSAGFSGANVLTF. In nucleotides, the CDR3 is TGTGCCAGCAGCGCCGGATTCTCTGGGGCCAACGTCCTGACTTTC.

The chain joins TRBV5-1 to TRBJ2-7, with a weak D call TRBD2 (6 bases). The CDR3 totals 18 residues. CDR1 SGHRS and CDR2 YFSETQ come from the germline V gene. With 0 bases removed from V and 2 bases from J, the gap between germline ends came to 21 bases. CDR3: CASSLDYRAGRRAYEQYF. DNA for the CDR3: TGCGCCAGCAGCTTGGATTATCGGGCGGGACGGCGTGCCTACGAGCAGTACTTC.

The V gene is TRBV28, the J gene TRBJ2-7; 7 positions match TRBD2. V shed 5 bases, J shed 5 bases, and the junction held 9 bases outside the gene matches. Germline V lookup: CDR1 MDHEN, CDR2 SYDVKM. The length of the CDR3 is 14 residues. CDR3 sequence (DNA): TGTGCCAGCAGTACAAGCGGGACCCAACACGAGCAGTACTTC. It yields the protein CASSTSGTQHEQYF. Variable domain in full (rest from reference TRBV28 and TRBJ2-7): DVKVTQSSRYLVKRTGEKVFLECVQDMDHENMFWYRQDPGLGLRLIYFSYDVKMKEKGDIPEGYSVSREKKERFSLILESASTNQTSMYLCASSTSGTQHEQYFGPGTRLTVT.

The gene calls are TRBV3-1 and TRBJ2-5; TRBD2 agrees at 13 bases. The CDR3 sequence is 17 residues long. CDR1 and CDR2 from the germline V gene are LGHDT and YNNKEL (reference sequence). V lost 0 bases and J lost 4; bases outside the gene matches: 5. Written as DNA, the CDR3 is TGTGCCAGCAGCCAAGATTTCGGACTAGCGGGGGCAGAGACCCAGTACTTC. Translating gives CASSQDFGLAGAETQYF.

This chain uses TRBV27 with TRBJ1-3; 7 nucleotides match TRBD1. The CDR3 runs to 16 residues. Germline assignment: CDR1 MNHEY and CDR2 SMNVEV (reference sequence). With 4 bases clipped from V and 4 bases from J, the junction kept 10 bases outside the gene matches. The CDR3 DNA reads TGTGCCAGCAGTTCAACGACAGGGCTTATCGGAAACACCATATATTTT. Its protein product is CASSSTTGLIGNTIYF.

This clonotype has a handful of counts. J is TRBJ2-2 and V is TRBV20-1; tentatively, D is TRBD1 or TRBD2 (5 bases each). V shed 3 bases and J shed 3 bases, with 11 bases lying between them. The CDR3 is 14 residues long. Per the germline V gene, CDR1 is DFQATT and CDR2 is SNEGSKA (reference sequence). The CDR3, as DNA: TGCAGTGCTAGGGGGCTAGCAGACACCGGGGAGCTGTTTTTT. This encodes CSARGLADTGELFF.

The CDR3 loop is CASSLGHNTGELFF. Written as DNA, the CDR3 is TGCGCCAGCAGCTTGGGACACAACACCGGGGAGCTGTTTTTT. J is TRBJ2-2 and V is TRBV5-1; D gene unclear. The germline V gene has CDR1 SGHRS and CDR2 YFSETQ. V dropped 0 bases and J dropped 2 bases, with 5 bases sitting between them. This CDR3 is built from 14 residues. Variable domain in full (rest from reference TRBV5-1 and TRBJ2-2): KAGVTQTPRYLIKTRGQQVTLSCSPISGHRSVSWYQQTPGQGLQFLFEYFSETQRNKGNFPGRFSGRQFSNSRSEMNVSTLELGDSALYLCASSLGHNTGELFFGEGSRLTVL.

In this sample, this clonotype turned up a few times. This chain uses TRBV5-1 with TRBJ2-3, with TRBD2 identical over 10 bases. The germline gives CDR1 SGHRS, CDR2 YFSETQ. V lost 3 bases to trimming and J lost 4 bases; unmatched junction nucleotides: 11. The CDR3 covers 17 residues. In DNA form, the CDR3 reads TGCGCCAGCAGCTCGAAAGCTAGCGGGAGTATCCCAGATACGCAGTATTTT. Translated, it gives CASSSKASGSIPDTQYF.

This clonotype was found many times. The V gene is TRBV4-2, the J gene TRBJ2-3, with D unclear. Germline V lookup: CDR1 LGHNA, CDR2 YNFKEQ. With 3 bases removed from V and 0 bases from J, the gap between germline ends came to 7 bases. This CDR3 is built from 14 residues. The CDR3 protein is CASSQDVSTDTQYF. DNA for the CDR3: TGTGCCAGCAGCCAGGACGTTAGCACAGATACGCAGTATTTT.

In this sample, this clonotype turned up a few times. CDR3 in amino acids: CSARSLEVSETEAFF. As DNA, the CDR3 is TGCAGTGCTAGATCCCTGGAAGTGTCTGAAACTGAAGCTTTCTTT. J is TRBJ1-1 and V is TRBV20-1; no clear D. This CDR3 has 15 amino acids. Germline V gene data show CDR1 as DFQATT and CDR2 as SNEGSKA (reference sequence). Trimming stripped 2 bases from V and 5 bases from J, with 18 bases between.